A selection of T cell receptor beta chains follows, all from one sample in a study of blood T cell repertoires in COVID-19. Sequenced by immunoSEQ multiplex PCR; TCRdb stores in-frame clones only, minus some. The data contain approximately 140,000 clones, approximately 80% of them seen just once; the ten biggest clones take up 1.6%. The sequenced material came from peripheral blood. The origin of the receptors is a human donor in a cohort sampled during active COVID-19. The CDR3 runs from the conserved cysteine through the conserved F or W. D genes are given only for firm matches. Expanded clones get a size class; other rows say once, few or many, or leave the size out.

j_call d_call v_call clone_size cdr3_nt cdr3_aa
TRBJ1-5 . TRBV28 few TGTGCCAGCAGTTTAAGGGCAGGGATGCAGCCCCAGCATTTT CASSLRAGMQPQHF
TRBJ2-1 TRBD2 TRBV9 once TGTGCCAGCAGCCAATACCCTGAATCCGGGACTAGGGGTTGGAATGAGCAGTTCTTC CASSQYPESGTRGWNEQFF
TRBJ1-6 . TRBV3-1/TRBV3-2 few TGTGCCAGCAGCGAGCACAAGGGGGGGATTCTAGGTTCACCCCTCCACTTT CASSEHKGGILGSPLHF
TRBJ1-1 . TRBV28 . TGTGCCAGCAGTTTATTCGTCCCGAACACTGAAGCTTTCTTT CASSLFVPNTEAFF
TRBJ1-2 . TRBV28 . TGTGCCAGCAGTTTAGAGGGAGAGATCTATGGCTACACCTTC CASSLEGEIYGYTF
TRBJ2-7 . TRBV6-6 . TGTGCCAGCAGTTACTCGACAGTCTCCTACGAGCAGTACTTC CASSYSTVSYEQYF
TRBJ2-5 . TRBV19 . TGTGCCAGTAGTCCTGGACAGACATCCCAAGAGACCCAGTACTTC CASSPGQTSQETQYF
TRBJ2-5 . TRBV11-2 . TGTGCCAGCAGCTTGCGGACAGAACCTCCTCAAGAGACCCAGTACTTC CASSLRTEPPQETQYF
TRBJ2-5 TRBD1 TRBV25-1 . TGTGCCAGCAGACAAACAGGGGGTGGGACCCAGTACTTC CASRQTGGGTQYF
TRBJ2-1 TRBD1 TRBV5-1 . TGCGCCAGCAGCTTGGTGCCGGGGACAGATGAGCAGTTCTTC CASSLVPGTDEQFF
TRBJ2-7 . TRBV29-1 . TGCAGCGTTGGAGATATCGGCGAGCAGTACTTC CSVGDIGEQYF
TRBJ2-1 . TRBV19 once TGTGCCAGTAGCCAGTCCCGCTACAATGAGCAGTTCTTC CASSQSRYNEQFF
TRBJ2-3 . TRBV6-5 many TGTGCCAGCAGTCTGGGTCGGGAGCCCACAGATACGCAGTATTTT CASSLGREPTDTQYF